This TCR beta chain originates from a study of cytomegalovirus exposure and HLA in healthy donors. V was shortened by 9 bases and J by 6 bases, with 15 bases between the two germline ends. The CDR3 is 13 amino acids. Study outcomes and limitations: Using a false discovery rate of 0.05, a later analysis showed that 16,951 TCR beta sequences were associated with HLA alleles. Sequencing likely caused a cluster of highly shared sequence variants.

Comment on this clone: What it recognizes is unknown.

The PCR contained 60 Vbeta and 13 Jbeta primers. Sequencing used immunoSEQ multiplex PCR; TCRdb keeps in-frame clones, though not all of them. This repertoire shows 100,000 to 150,000 clones, about 84% found once; its top ten account for around 3.6%. The gene calls are TRBV6-7 and TRBJ2-4; the D gene is possibly TRBD2 (5 bases). TRBV6-7 is placed among ORFs of uncertain function. The clonotype was recovered from a middle-aged man in good health and CMV-seronegative. The sequenced sample was PBMCs. The CDR3 loop reads CAREGRPRNIQYF. CDR3 in DNA: TGTGCCAGAGAGGGCCGGCCGCGAAACATTCAGTACTTC.